This T cell receptor (beta chain) was documented in a study of metastatic and nonmetastatic thyroid tumors (dated by TCRdb to 2018 to 2020). Looking at the study overall: The researchers compared repertoires between peripheral blood samples and tumor or nodule tissue samples from patients with malignant or benign thyroid disease.

What the study reported, not specific to this receptor: TCR beta diversity was reported as significantly higher in malignant tumors than in benign nodules, in both blood and tumor samples.

No treatment had been received by any patient before thyroid surgery. Using T-cell receptor beta sequencing, the researchers looked back retrospectively at clinical samples from patients, gathered between the early 2010s and the late 2010s. The CDR3 sequence holds 15 residues, the cysteine and phenylalanine included. Only the CDR3 DNA is retained, 45 bases long and in frame from the first base. The V and J ends are trimmed by 5 bases and 1 base, leaving 13 bases between them. CDR1 and CDR2, per the germline V gene, are SGHVS and FNYEAQ. The method was PCR. TCRdb names Illumina HiSeq 4000 as the instrument used. The TCR beta-chain CDR3 region of each patient was profiled by high-throughput sequencing. Per the authors' processing: Drawing on CDR3 differences between clinicopathological groups, the researchers built a classifier meant to tell apart patients with distant-metastatic papillary thyroid cancer. Repertoire diversity was assessed with the Shannon index, and tumor-blood repertoire similarity with the Morisita-Horn index. TCRdb trimmed the raw reads at Q25, called clones with MiXCR and kept productive beta chains. V and J calls and clone size were set by TCRdb, not the authors. This sample lists about 32,000 clones; about 25% were detected once. 9% to 10% of the sample goes to the ten largest clones.

Many counts were recorded for this clone. Its antigen remains unidentified. No base quality values were provided; no much bigger clone lies one nucleotide off. In this chain, TRBV7-6 is recombined with TRBJ2-3, and possibly TRBD1, on 6 matching bases. The sequence was collected from a female donor with papillary thyroid cancer or a benign thyroid nodule (not recorded which). Some clones in this sample may be carry-over from other donors' samples. Sequenced input: blood. The CDR3 region has the sequence CASSAGTTGTDTQYF. The DNA sequence is as follows: TGTGCCAGCAGCGCCGGGACAACTGGCACAGATACGCAGTATTTT.